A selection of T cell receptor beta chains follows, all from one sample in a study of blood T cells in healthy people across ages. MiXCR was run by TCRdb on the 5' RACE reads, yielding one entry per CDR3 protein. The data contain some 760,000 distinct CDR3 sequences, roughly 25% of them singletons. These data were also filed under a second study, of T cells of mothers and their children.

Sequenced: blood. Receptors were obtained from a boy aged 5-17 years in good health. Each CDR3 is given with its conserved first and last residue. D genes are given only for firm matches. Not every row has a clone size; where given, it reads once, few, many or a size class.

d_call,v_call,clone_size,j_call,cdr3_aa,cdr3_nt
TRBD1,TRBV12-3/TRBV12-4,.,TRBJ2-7,CASSKGAGGYEQYF,TGTGCCAGCAGTAAGGGGGCAGGGGGCTACGAGCAGTACTTC
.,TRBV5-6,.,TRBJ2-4,CASTPTTGPGIQYF,TGTGCCAGCACCCCGACGACCGGACCTGGAATTCAGTACTTC
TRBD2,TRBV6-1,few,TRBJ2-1,CASSEERLAGPPLF,TGTGCCAGCAGTGAAGAAAGACTAGCGGGGCCACCGCTCTTC
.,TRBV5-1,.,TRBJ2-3,CASSPPMGIQETQYF,TGCGCCAGCAGCCCCCCTATGGGCATCCAAGAGACCCAGTACTTT
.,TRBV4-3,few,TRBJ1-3,CASSQDPTPGNTIYF,TGCGCCAGCAGCCAGGATCCTACCCCTGGAAACACCATATATTTT
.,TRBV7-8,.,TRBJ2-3,CASSWFPDTQYF,TGTGCCAGCAGCTGGTTTCCAGATACGCAGTATTTT
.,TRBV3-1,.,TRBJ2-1,CASSQKVLGNDQFF,TGTGCCAGCAGCCAAAAGGTCCTGGGCAATGATCAGTTCTTC
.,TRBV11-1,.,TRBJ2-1,CASSHPGLHRDEQFF,TGTGCCAGCAGTCATCCGGGATTACACCGCGATGAGCAGTTCTTC
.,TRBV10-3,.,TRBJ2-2,CAISDEPANTGELFF,TGTGCCATCAGTGATGAACCCGCGAACACCGGGGAGCTGTTTTTT
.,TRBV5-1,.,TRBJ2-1,CASSGYRGNEQFF,TGCGCCAGCAGCGGGTATAGGGGAAATGAGCAGTTCTTC
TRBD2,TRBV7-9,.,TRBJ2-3,CASSSSGRSAQYF,TGTGCCAGCAGCTCGAGCGGGAGGAGCGCGCAGTATTTT
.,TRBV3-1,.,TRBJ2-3,CASSQDRPTDTQYF,TGTGCCAGCAGCCAAGATCGGCCCACAGATACGCAGTATTTT
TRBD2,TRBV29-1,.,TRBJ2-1,CSATSGINEQFF,TGCAGTGCGACTAGCGGGATCAATGAGCAGTTCTTC
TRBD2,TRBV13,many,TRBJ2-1,CASSLLGTSGRDEQFF,TGTGCCAGCAGCTTATTAGGGACTAGCGGGAGAGATGAGCAGTTCTTC
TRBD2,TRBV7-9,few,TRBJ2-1,CASSPRGGYYNEQFF,TGTGCCAGCAGCCCCCGGGGGGGATACTACAATGAGCAGTTCTTC
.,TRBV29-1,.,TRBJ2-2,CSVGGTYTGELFF,TGCAGCGTTGGCGGGACGTACACCGGGGAGCTGTTTTTT
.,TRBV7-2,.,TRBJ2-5,CASSPFKGTQYF,TGTGCCAGCAGCCCATTTAAGGGGACCCAGTACTTC
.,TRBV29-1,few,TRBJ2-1,CSVAAGSYNEQFF,TGCAGCGTGGCTGCGGGCTCCTACAATGAGCAGTTCTTC
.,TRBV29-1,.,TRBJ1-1,CSVVRVMNTEAFF,TGCAGCGTTGTAAGGGTCATGAACACTGAAGCTTTCTTT
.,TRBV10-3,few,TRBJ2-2,CAISESGTNTGELFF,TGTGCCATCAGTGAGTCTGGGACGAACACCGGGGAGCTGTTTTTT
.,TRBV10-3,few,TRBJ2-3,CAISGSGPRETDTQYF,TGTGCCATCAGTGGATCCGGGCCCAGGGAGACAGATACGCAGTATTTT
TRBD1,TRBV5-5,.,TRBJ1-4,CASSLQGGPREKLFF,TGTGCCAGCAGCTTACAGGGGGGCCCACGGGAAAAACTGTTTTTT
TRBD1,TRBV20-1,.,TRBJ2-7,CSARGIRQGGYEQYF,TGCAGTGCTAGAGGAATCAGACAGGGGGGCTACGAGCAGTACTTC
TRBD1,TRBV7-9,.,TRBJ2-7,CASSSDRGSHEQYF,TGTGCCAGCAGCTCGGACAGGGGGTCCCACGAGCAGTACTTC
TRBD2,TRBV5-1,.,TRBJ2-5,CASSLGTKKETQYF,TGCGCCAGCAGCCTCGGGACTAAAAAAGAGACCCAGTACTTC
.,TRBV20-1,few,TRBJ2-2,CSAKGEIAGELFF,TGCAGTGCTAAGGGGGAAATCGCCGGGGAGCTGTTTTTT
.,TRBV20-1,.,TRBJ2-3,CSARDFYGPSTDTQYF,TGCAGTGCTAGAGATTTTTACGGACCCAGCACAGATACGCAGTATTTT
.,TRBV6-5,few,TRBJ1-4,CASSGWEGEKLFF,TGTGCCAGCTCAGGGTGGGAGGGTGAAAAACTGTTTTTT
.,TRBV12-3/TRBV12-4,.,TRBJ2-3,CASSFDSFTDTQYF,TGTGCCAGCAGTTTTGACTCCTTCACAGATACGCAGTATTTT
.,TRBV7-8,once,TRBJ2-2,CASSLVAGIYTRELFF,TGTGCCAGCAGCTTAGTCGCAGGGATTTACACCCGGGAGCTGTTTTTT
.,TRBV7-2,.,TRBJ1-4,CASSPQTENEKLFF,TGTGCCAGCAGCCCACAGACTGAGAATGAAAAACTGTTTTTT
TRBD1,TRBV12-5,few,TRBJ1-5,CASGLAQGLNQPQHF,TGTGCTAGTGGTTTGGCACAGGGGCTCAATCAGCCCCAGCATTTT
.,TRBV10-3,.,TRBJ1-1,CAIRRAHQNKNTEAFF,TGTGCCATCCGACGGGCACACCAAAATAAGAACACTGAAGCTTTCTTT
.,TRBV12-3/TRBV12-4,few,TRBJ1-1,CASSLDAIEAFF,TGTGCCAGCAGTTTAGATGCGATTGAAGCTTTCTTT
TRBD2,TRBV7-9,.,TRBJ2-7,CASSLGLASLNGEQYF,TGTGCCAGCAGCCTGGGACTAGCCTCCCTTAATGGCGAGCAGTACTTC
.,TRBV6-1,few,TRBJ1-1,CASSPGAGLLNTEAFF,TGTGCCAGCAGCCCGGGGGCGGGGTTGTTGAACACTGAAGCTTTCTTT
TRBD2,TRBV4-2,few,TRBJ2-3,CASSQEHHWGLAYTQYF,TGTGCCAGCAGCCAAGAACATCACTGGGGACTAGCGTATACGCAGTATTTT
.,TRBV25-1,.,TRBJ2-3,CASSESRTGTQYF,TGTGCCAGCAGTGAATCGAGGACGGGCACGCAGTATTTT
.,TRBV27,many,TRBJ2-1,CASSDHNEQFF,TGTGCCAGCAGTGATCACAATGAGCAGTTCTTC
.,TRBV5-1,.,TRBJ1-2,CASSLEVQLTAGYTF,TGCGCCAGCAGCTTGGAGGTACAGTTGACGGCTGGCTACACCTTC
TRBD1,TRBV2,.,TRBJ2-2,CASSEAPGQGMGELFF,TGTGCCAGCAGTGAAGCCCCGGGACAGGGAATGGGGGAGCTGTTTTTT
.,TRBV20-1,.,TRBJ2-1,CSAEGYNEQFF,TGCAGTGCTGAGGGCTACAATGAGCAGTTCTTC
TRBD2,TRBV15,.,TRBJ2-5,CATSKDRTSGPRTQYF,TGTGCCACCAGCAAGGATAGGACTAGCGGTCCCCGGACCCAGTACTTC
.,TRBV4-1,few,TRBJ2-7,CASSQVAGAGSYEQYF,TGCGCCAGCAGCCAAGTGGCGGGGGCGGGGAGCTACGAGCAGTACTTC
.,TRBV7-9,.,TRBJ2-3,CASSLVGPPGDTQYF,TGTGCCAGCAGCTTAGTTGGCCCCCCGGGAGATACGCAGTATTTT